The subject of this entry is one T cell receptor (beta chain). The germline CDR1 and CDR2 sequences are SGHNT and YENEEA. CDR3 length: 14 residues. V shed 5 bases and J shed 5 bases, with 16 bases lying between them. The method was immunoSEQ multiplex PCR; TCRdb's version includes in-frame clones alone and lacks a portion of them. Here the sample spans fewer than 350,000 clones, almost 85% being singletons. These data originate in a study of blood T cell repertoires in COVID-19. Study in general: The cDNA or gDNA used as material had been derived from T cells, B-cell-depleted T cells, or PBMCs.

This receptor was identified in a human donor in a cohort sampled during active COVID-19. The sample was peripheral blood. The chain has TRBV11-3 and TRBJ2-7, with D tentatively TRBD1 (6 bases). CDR3 in amino acids: CASSPQGTPDEQYF. The DNA for the CDR3 is TGTGCCAGCAGCCCACAGGGTACCCCCGACGAGCAGTACTTC.